This TCR beta chain is drawn from a study of early T cells in non-severe SARS-CoV-2 infection. Study-level information: Sequencing of bulk RNA from unsorted whole blood was done, without chain pairing.

Comments on this clonotype: The antigen remains undetermined.

Study results and limitations: Database matching using VDJdb favored anti-spike CD8 responses, with private and CD4 specificities left missing.

Unique molecular identifiers were attached to individual cDNA molecules. TCRdb reanalysed the 5' RACE reads using MiXCR and keeps one entry per CDR3 protein. Here the sample spans about 83,000 distinct CDR3 sequences, roughly an eighth being singletons. This CDR3 contains 17 residues. Germline V gene data show CDR1 as DFQATT and CDR2 as SNEGSKA (reference sequence). V lost 6 bases to trimming and J lost 6 bases; unmatched junction nucleotides: 18. The specimen was whole blood. The TCR comes from an adult who was a healthcare worker with PCR-confirmed SARS-CoV-2 infection or an uninfected control (not recorded which). The gene calls are TRBV20-1 and TRBJ2-3; 10 bases match TRBD2. The CDR3 DNA sequence: TGCAGTGCCGCGGGACTAGCGATTACAGGTCGGCGGGATACGCAGTATTTT. Its protein is CSAAGLAITGRRDTQYF.